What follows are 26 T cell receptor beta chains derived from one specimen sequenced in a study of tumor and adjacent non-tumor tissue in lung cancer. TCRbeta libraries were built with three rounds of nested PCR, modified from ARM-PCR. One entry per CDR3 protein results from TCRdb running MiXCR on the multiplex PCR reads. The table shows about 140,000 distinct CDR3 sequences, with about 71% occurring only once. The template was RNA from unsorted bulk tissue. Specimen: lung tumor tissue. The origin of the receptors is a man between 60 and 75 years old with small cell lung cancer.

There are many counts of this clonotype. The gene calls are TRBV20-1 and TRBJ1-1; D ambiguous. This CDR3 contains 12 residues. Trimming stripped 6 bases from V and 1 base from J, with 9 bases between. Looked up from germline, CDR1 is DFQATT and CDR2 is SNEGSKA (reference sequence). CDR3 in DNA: TGCAGTGCGCGACCGCCGAACACTGAAGCTTTCTTT. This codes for CSARPPNTEAFF.

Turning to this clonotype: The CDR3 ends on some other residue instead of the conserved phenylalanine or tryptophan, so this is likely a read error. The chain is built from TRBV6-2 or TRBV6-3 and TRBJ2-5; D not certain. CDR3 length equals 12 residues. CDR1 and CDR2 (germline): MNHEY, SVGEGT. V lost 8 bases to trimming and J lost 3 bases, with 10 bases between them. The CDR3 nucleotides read TGTGCCAGCCGGTGGGCTGAAGAGACCCAGTACTTA. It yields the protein CASRWAEETQYL.

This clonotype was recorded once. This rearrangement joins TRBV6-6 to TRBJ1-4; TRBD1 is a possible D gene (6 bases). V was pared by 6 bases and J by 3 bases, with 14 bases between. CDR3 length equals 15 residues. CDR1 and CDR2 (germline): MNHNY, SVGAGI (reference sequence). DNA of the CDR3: TGTGCCAGCAGGGGAAACAGGGCCCCTAATGAAAAACTGTTTTTT. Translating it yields CASRGNRAPNEKLFF.

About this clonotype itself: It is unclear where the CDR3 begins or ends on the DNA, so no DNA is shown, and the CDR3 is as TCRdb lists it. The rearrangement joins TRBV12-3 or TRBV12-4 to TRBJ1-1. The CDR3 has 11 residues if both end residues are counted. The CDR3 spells CASSYGCEAFF.

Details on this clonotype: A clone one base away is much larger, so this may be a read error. CDR3 nucleotides: TGCAATGCTAGAGAAACTAGCGGGAGTGGTGAGCAGTTCTTC. Protein product: CNARETSGSGEQFF. The chain uses TRBV20-1 and TRBJ2-1; 11 bases match TRBD2. CDR1 is DFQATT, CDR2 SNEGSKA, per germline (reference sequence). The CDR3 is made up of 14 amino acids.

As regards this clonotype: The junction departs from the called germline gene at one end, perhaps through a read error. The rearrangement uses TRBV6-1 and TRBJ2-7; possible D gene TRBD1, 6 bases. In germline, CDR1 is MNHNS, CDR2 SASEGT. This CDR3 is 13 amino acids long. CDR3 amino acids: CGSSAGQLYEHYF. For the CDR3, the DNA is TGTGGCAGCAGTGCCGGACAGCTCTACGAGCATTACTTC.

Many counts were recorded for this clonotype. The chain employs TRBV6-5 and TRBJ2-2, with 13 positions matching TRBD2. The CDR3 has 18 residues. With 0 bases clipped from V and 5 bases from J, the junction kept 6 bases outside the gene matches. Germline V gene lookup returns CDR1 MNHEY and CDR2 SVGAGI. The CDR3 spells CASSYSILAGGRTGELFF. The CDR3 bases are TGTGCCAGCAGTTACTCGATACTAGCGGGAGGGAGGACCGGGGAGCTGTTTTTT.

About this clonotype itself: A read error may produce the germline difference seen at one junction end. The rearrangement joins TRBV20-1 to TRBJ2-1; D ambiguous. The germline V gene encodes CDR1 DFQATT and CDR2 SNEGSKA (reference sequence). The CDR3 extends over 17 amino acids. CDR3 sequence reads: CSPVTQGWRRSYNEQIF. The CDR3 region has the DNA TGCAGTCCTGTAACACAAGGCTGGAGAAGGTCCTACAATGAGCAGATCTTC.

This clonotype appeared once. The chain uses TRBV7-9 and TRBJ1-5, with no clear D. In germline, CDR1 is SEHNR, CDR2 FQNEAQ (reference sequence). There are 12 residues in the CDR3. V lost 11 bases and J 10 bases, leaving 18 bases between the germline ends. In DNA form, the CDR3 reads TGTGCCTGCAACCGTTTGGGTATCCCCCAGCATTTT. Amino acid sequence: CACNRLGIPQHF.

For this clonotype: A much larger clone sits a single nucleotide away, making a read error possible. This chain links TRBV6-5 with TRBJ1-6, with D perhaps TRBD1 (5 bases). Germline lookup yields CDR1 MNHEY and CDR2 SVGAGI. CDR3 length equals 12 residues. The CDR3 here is CACSYRNSPLHF. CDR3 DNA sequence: TGTGCCTGCAGTTACAGGAATTCACCCCTCCACTTT.

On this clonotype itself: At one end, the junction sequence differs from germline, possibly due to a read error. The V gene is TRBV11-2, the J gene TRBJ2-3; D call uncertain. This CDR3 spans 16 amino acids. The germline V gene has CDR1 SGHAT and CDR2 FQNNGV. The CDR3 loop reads CANSLLFCPSTDMQYF. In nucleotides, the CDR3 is TGTGCCAACAGCCTTCTTTTTTGCCCAAGCACAGATATGCAGTATTTT.

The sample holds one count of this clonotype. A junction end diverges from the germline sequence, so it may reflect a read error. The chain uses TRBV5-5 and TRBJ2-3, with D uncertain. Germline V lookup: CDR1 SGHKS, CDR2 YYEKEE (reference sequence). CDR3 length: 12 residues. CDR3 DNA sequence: TGTGCCTGCAGCTTTCCGGTGGATACGCAGTATTTT. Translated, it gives CACSFPVDTQYF.

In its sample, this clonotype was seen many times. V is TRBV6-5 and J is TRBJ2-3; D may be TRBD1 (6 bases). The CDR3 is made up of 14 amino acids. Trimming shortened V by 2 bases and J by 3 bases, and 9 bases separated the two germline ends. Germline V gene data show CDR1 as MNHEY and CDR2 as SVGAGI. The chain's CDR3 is CASSYLGATDTQYF. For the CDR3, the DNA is TGTGCCAGCAGTTACCTGGGGGCGACAGATACGCAGTATTTT.

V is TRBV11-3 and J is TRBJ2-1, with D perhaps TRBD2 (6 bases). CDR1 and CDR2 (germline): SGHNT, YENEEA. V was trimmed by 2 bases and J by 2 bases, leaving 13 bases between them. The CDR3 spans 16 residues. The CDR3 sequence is CASSLPRGGPYNEQFF. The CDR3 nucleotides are TGTGCCAGCAGCTTACCGAGGGGAGGCCCCTACAATGAGCAGTTCTTC.

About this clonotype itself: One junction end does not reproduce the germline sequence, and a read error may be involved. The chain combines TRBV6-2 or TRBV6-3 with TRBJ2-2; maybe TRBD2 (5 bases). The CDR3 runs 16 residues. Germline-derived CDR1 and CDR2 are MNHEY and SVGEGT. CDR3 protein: CASSRPWPPGTGELFF. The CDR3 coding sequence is TGTGCCAGCAGCCGCCCTTGGCCTCCAGGCACCGGGGAACTGTTTTTT.

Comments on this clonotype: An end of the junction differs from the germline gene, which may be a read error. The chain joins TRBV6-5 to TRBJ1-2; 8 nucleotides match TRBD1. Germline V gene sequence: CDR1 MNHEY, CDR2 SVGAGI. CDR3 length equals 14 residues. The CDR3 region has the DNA TGTTCCAGCAGTTCCACGGACAGGGTGGAGAGCTACACCTTC. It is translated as CSSSSTDRVESYTF.

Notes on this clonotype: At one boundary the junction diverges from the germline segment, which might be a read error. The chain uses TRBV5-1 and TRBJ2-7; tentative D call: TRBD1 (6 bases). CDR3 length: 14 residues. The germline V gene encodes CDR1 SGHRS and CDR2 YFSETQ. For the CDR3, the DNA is TGCGCCAGCGGCTTGGAACCGACAGGCTACGAGCAGTACTTC. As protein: CASGLEPTGYEQYF.

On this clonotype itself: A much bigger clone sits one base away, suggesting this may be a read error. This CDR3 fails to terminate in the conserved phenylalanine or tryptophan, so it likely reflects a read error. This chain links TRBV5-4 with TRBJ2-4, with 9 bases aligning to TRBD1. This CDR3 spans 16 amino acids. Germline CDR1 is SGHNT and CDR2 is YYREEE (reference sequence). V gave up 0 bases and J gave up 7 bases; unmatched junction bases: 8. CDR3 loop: CASSLALGTGSNIQYL. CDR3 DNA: TGTGCCAGCAGCTTGGCCTTAGGGACAGGGTCGAACATTCAGTACCTC.

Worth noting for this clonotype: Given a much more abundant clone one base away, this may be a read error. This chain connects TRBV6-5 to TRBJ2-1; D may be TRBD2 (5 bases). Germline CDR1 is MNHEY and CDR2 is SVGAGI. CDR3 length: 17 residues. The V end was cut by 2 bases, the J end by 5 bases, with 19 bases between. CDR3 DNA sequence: TGTGCCAGCAGTTACGCCAGAAGCGAGAGGGCCGACAATGAGCAGTTCTTC. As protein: CASSYARSERADNEQFF.

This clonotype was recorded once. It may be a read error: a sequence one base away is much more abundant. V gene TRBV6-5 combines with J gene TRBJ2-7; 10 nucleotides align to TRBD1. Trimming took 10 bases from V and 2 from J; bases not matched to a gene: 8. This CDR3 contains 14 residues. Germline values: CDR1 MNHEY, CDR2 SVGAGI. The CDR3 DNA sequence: TGTGCCACCTCCACCGGGACAGGGGCCTACGAGCAGTACTTC. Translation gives CATSTGTGAYEQYF.

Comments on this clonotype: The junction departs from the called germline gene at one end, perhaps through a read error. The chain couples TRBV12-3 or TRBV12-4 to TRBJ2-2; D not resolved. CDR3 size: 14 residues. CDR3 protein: CARSPESNTGELFF. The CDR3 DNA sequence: TGTGCCCGCAGTCCAGAATCAAACACCGGGGAGCTGTTTTTT.

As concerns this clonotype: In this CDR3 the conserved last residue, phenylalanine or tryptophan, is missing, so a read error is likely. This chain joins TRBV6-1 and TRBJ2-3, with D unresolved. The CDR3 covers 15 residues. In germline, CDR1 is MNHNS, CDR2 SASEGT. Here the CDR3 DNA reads TGTGCCAGCAGTGAGGTGGGGTATAGCACATATACGCAGTATCTT. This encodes CASSEVGYSTYTQYL.

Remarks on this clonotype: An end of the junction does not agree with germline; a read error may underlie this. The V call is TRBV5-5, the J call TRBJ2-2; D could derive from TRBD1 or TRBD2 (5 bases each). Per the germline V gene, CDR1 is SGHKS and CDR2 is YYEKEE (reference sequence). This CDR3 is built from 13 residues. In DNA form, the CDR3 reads TGTGGCAGCAGGGCATGGGGGACCGGGGACCTGTCTTTT. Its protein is CGSRAWGTGDLSF. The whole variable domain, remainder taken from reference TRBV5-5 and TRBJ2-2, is DAGVTQSPTHLIKTRGQQVTLRCSPISGHKSVSWYQQVLGQGPQFIFQYYEKEERGRGNFPDRFSARQFPNYSSELNVNALLLGDSALYLCGSRAWGTGDLSFGEGSRLTVL.

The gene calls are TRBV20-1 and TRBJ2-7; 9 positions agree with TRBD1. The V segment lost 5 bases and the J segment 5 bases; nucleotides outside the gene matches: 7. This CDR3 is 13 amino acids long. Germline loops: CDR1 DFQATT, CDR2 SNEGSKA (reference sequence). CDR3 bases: TGCAGTGCTTTGACAGGGGGTCGGAACGAGCAGTACTTC. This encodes CSALTGGRNEQYF.

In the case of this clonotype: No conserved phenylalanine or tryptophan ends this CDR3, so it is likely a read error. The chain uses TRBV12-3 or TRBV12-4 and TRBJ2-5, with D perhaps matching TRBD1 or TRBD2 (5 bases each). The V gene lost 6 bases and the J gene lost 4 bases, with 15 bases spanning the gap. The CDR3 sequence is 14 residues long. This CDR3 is CASSPRGVGETQYL. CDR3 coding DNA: TGTGCCAGCAGCCCGAGGGGAGTAGGAGAGACCCAGTACCTC.

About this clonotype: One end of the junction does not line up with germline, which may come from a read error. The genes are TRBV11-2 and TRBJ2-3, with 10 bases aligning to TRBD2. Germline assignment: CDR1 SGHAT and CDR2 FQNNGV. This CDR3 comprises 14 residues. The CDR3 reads CANSFEAGGGTQYF. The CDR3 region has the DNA TGTGCCAACAGCTTTGAAGCGGGAGGGGGTACGCAGTATTTT.